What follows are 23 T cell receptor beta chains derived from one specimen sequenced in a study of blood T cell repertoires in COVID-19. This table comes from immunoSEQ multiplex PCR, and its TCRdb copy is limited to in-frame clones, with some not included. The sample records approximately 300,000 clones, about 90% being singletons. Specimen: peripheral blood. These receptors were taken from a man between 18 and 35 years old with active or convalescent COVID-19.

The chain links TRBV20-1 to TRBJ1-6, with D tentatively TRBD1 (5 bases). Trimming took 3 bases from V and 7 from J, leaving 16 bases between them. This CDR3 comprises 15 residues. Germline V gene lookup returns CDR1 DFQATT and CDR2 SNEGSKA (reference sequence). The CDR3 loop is CSASGRRGRNSPLHF. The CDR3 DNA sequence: TGCAGTGCTAGTGGTAGACGGGGGAGGAATTCACCCCTCCACTTT.

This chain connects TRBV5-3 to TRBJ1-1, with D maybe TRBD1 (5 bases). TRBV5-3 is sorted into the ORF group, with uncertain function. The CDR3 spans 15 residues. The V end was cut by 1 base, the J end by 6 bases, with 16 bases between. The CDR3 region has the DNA TGTGCCAGAAGCTTGTTGGGACTGCGACGCGCTGAAGCTTTCTTT. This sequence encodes CARSLLGLRRAEAFF.

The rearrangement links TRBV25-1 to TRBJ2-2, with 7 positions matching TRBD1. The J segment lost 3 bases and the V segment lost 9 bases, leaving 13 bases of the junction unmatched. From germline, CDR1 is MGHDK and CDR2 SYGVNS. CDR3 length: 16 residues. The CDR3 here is CARDGEDREDTGELFF. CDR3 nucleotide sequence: TGTGCCAGAGACGGGGAAGACAGGGAAGACACCGGGGAGCTGTTTTTT.

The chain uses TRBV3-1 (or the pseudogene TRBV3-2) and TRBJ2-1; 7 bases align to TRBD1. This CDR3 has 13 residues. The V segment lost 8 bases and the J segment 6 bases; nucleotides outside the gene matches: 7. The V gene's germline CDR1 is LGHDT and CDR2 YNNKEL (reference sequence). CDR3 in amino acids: CASQQGWSNEQFF. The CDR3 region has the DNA TGTGCCAGCCAACAGGGGTGGTCCAATGAGCAGTTCTTC.

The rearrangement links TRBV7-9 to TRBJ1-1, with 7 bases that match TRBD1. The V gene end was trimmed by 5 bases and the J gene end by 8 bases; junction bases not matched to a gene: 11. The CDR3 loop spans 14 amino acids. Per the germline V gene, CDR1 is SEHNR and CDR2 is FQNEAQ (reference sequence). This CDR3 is CASSQGTAGLEAFF. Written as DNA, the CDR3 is TGTGCCAGCAGCCAGGGGACAGCCGGTTTAGAAGCTTTCTTT.

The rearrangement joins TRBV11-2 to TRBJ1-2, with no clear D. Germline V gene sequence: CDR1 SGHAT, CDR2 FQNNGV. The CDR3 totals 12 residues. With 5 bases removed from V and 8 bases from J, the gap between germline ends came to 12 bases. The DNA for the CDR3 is TGTGCCAGCAGCCCAGGAGGGCTCGGCTACACCTTC. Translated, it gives CASSPGGLGYTF.

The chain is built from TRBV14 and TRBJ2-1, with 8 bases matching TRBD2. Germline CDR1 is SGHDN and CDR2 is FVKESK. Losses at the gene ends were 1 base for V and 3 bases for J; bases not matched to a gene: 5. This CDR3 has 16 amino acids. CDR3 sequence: CASSQGASGYYNEQFF. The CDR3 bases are TGTGCCAGCAGCCAAGGCGCTAGCGGGTACTACAATGAGCAGTTCTTC.

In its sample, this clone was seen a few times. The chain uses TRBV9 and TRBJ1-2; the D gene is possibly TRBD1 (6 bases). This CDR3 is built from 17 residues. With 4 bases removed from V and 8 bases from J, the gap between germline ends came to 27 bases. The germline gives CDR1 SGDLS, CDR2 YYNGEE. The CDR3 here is CASSLSFGGRGGEGYTF. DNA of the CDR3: TGTGCCAGCAGCTTATCCTTTGGGGGCCGAGGCGGCGAGGGCTACACCTTC.

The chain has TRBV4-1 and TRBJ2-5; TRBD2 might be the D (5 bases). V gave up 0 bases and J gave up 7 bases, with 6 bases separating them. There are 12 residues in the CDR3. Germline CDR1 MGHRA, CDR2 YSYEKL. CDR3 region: CASSQEAGTQYF. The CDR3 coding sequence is TGCGCCAGCAGCCAAGAGGCGGGGACCCAGTACTTC.

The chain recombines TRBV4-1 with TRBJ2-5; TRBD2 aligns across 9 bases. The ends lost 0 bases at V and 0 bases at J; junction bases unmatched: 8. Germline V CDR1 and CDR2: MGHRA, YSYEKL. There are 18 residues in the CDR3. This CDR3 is CASSQDLSSGIYQETQYF. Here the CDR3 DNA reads TGCGCCAGCAGCCAAGATCTTTCTAGCGGGATATACCAAGAGACCCAGTACTTC.

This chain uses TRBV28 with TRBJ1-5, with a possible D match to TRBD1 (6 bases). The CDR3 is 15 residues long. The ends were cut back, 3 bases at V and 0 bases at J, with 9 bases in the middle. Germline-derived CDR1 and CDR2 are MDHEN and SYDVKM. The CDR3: CASSFDRLSNQPQHF. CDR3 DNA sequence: TGTGCCAGCAGTTTTGACAGGCTTAGCAATCAGCCCCAGCATTTT.

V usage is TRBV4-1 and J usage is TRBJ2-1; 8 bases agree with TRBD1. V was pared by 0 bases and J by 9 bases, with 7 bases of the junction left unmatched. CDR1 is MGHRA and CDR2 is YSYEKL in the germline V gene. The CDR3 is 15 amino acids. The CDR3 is CASSQDPGGLGEQFF. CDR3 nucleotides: TGCGCCAGCAGCCAAGATCCAGGGGGCCTAGGTGAGCAGTTCTTC.

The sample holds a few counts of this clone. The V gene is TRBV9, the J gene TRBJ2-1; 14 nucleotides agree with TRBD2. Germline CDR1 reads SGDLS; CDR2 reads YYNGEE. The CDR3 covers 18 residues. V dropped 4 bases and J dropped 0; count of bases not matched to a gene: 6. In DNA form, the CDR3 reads TGTGCCAGCAGCCCCGGGACTAGCGGGGGAGGCTCCTACAATGAGCAGTTCTTC. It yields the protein CASSPGTSGGGSYNEQFF.

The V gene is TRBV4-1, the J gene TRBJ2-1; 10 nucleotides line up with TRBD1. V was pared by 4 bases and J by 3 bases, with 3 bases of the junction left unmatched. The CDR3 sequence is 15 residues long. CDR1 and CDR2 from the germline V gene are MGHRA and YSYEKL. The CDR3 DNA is TGCGCCAGCAGCCTAGGACAGGGGGACTACAATGAGCAGTTCTTC. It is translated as CASSLGQGDYNEQFF.

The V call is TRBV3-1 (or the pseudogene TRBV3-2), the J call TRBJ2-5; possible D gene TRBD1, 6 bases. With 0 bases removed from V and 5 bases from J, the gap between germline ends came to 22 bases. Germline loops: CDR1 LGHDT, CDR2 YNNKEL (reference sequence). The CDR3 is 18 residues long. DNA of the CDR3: TGTGCCAGCAGCCAAGAGTTGGTTTTGGACAGAAACAGGGAGACCCAGTACTTC. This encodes CASSQELVLDRNRETQYF.

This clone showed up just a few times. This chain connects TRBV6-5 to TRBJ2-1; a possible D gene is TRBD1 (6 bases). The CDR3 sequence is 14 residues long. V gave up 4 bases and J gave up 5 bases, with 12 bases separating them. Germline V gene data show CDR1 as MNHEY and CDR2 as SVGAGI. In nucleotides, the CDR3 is TGTGCCAGCAGTTCGGGTACAGGGCACAATGAGCAGTTCTTC. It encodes CASSSGTGHNEQFF.

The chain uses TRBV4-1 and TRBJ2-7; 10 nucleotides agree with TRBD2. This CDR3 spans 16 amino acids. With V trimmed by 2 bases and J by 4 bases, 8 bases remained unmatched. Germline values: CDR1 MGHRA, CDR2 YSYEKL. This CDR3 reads CASSQTHGLAAYEQYF. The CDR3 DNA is TGCGCCAGCAGCCAAACCCATGGACTAGCGGCTTACGAGCAGTACTTC.

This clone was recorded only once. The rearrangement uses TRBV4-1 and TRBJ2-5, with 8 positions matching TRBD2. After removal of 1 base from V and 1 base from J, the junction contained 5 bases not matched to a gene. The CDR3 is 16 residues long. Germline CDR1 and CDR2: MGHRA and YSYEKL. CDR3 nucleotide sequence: TGCGCCAGCAGCCAAGGTTACGCGGGGGGCCAAGAGACCCAGTACTTC. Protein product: CASSQGYAGGQETQYF.

CDR3 loop: CASSSTEWYYGYTF. The CDR3 DNA reads as TGTGCCAGCAGCTCGACGGAGTGGTACTATGGCTACACCTTC. The genes are TRBV14 and TRBJ1-2, with D unresolved. The CDR3 is 14 amino acids. Germline values: CDR1 SGHDN, CDR2 FVKESK. Deletions cut 5 bases from V and 3 bases from J, with 13 bases between.

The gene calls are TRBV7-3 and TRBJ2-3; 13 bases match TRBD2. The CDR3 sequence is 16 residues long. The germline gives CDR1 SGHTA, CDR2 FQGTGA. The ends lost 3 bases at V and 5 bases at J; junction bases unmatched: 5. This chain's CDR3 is CASSFFTSGRGDTQYF. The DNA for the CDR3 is TGTGCCAGCAGCTTCTTCACTAGCGGGAGGGGAGATACGCAGTATTTT.

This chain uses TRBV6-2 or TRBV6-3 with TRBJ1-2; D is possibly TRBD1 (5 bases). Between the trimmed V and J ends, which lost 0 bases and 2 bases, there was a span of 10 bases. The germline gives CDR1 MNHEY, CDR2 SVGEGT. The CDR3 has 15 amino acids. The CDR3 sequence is CASSYSPRANYGYTF. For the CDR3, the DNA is TGTGCCAGCAGTTACTCACCCAGGGCGAACTATGGCTACACCTTC.

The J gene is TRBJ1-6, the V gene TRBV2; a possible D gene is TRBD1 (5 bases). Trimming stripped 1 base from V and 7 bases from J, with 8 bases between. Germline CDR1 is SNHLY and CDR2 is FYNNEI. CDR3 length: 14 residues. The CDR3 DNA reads TGTGCCAGCAGTGAAGGGACACGGAATTCACCCCTCCACTTT. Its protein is CASSEGTRNSPLHF.

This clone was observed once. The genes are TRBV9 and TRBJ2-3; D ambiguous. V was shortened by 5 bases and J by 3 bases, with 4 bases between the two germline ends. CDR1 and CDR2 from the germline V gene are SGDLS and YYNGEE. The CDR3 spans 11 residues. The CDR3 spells CASSKTDTQYF. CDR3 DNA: TGTGCCAGCAGTAAAACAGATACGCAGTATTTT.